The rows below give T cell receptor beta chains drawn from one sample of a study of blood T cell repertoires in COVID-19. TCRdb keeps only in-frame clones here, not all; method: immunoSEQ multiplex PCR. The sample includes approximately 220,000 clones, about 87% of them seen just once. The material sequenced was peripheral blood. The receptors shown here come from a man aged 55-75 years who had recovered from COVID-19. The conserved cysteine and the conserved F or W are not part of the CDR3 here. Each record gives: V gene, J gene, CDR3 protein.

TRBV28	TRBJ2-5	ASMARAETQY
TRBV10-1	TRBJ2-1	ASSRSRGNNEQF
TRBV15	TRBJ2-6	ATSSFNVLT
TRBV6-5	TRBJ1-5	ASNTPSQPQH
TRBV7-8	TRBJ1-4	ASSTYAATNEKLF
TRBV30	TRBJ1-1	AWSAWAVMNTEAF
TRBV5-1	TRBJ2-7	ASSLVLAGSYEQY
TRBV14	TRBJ1-2	ASSQDHGRGSYGYT
TRBV19	TRBJ2-5	ASSPQGPRAQY
TRBV24-1	TRBJ2-1	ATSDPGQDNEQF
TRBV5-6	TRBJ2-1	ASSTTSGGADEQF
TRBV28	TRBJ1-1	ASSPLRGGTAQNTEAF
TRBV9	TRBJ1-4	ASSVDGSLGEKLF
TRBV6-6	TRBJ1-6	ASRIQGAGSPLH
TRBV27	TRBJ2-5	ASSVTSSETQY
TRBV19	TRBJ2-5	ASRSGQQETQY
TRBV7-3	TRBJ1-2	ASSSGTGGFGGYT
TRBV21-1	TRBJ2-7	ASSSSGRYEQY
TRBV4-3	TRBJ1-6	ASSQKREQGNSPLH
TRBV10-1	TRBJ2-1	ASSLTGGYNEQF
TRBV7-2	TRBJ1-2	ASSLARGEVYGYT
TRBV3-1/TRBV3-2	TRBJ2-5	ASSQDSGGQETQY
TRBV9	TRBJ2-1	ASSVAGRDNEQF
TRBV12-3/TRBV12-4	TRBJ1-1	ASSSRQNTEAF
TRBV15	TRBJ2-2	ATSRGGGYANTGELF
TRBV2	TRBJ1-6	ASKGDFGLSPLH
TRBV4-1	TRBJ1-1	ASSQDPDSRGAF
TRBV30	TRBJ1-2	AWSGPGGNYGYT
TRBV7-6	TRBJ2-7	ASSLALGQGSYEQY
TRBV10-1	TRBJ1-1	ASSESRAGGSEAF
TRBV27	TRBJ2-5	ASTPPPY
TRBV30	TRBJ2-5	AWTPAGGRRETQY
TRBV6-1	TRBJ1-5	ASSGHRDRVYSNQPQH
TRBV19	TRBJ1-1	ASSKRQGVGTEAF
TRBV10-3	TRBJ2-1	AISEARGHREQF
TRBV24-1	TRBJ1-1	ATSKTGYTEAF
TRBV9	TRBJ2-7	ASSPSGSSYEQY
TRBV4-3	TRBJ1-4	ASSQDHRTGHEKLF
TRBV30	TRBJ2-5	AWTQTSGGFQETQY
TRBV7-2	TRBJ2-4	ASSPLDLDQY
TRBV7-9	TRBJ2-7	ASSLGGQGAYEQY
TRBV12-3/TRBV12-4	TRBJ1-2	ASSSDIGYT
TRBV10-3	TRBJ2-5	AIRGQGQGGETQY
TRBV24-1	TRBJ2-3	ATSDFSGGADTQY
TRBV30	TRBJ1-6	AWSSDRANSPLH
TRBV2	TRBJ2-7	ASSFLPPGQVHYEQY
TRBV6-1	TRBJ2-5	ASSEGGWRETQY
TRBV6-5	TRBJ1-3	ASSRTGVGGNTIY
TRBV4-3	TRBJ1-2	ASSSTGAYGYT